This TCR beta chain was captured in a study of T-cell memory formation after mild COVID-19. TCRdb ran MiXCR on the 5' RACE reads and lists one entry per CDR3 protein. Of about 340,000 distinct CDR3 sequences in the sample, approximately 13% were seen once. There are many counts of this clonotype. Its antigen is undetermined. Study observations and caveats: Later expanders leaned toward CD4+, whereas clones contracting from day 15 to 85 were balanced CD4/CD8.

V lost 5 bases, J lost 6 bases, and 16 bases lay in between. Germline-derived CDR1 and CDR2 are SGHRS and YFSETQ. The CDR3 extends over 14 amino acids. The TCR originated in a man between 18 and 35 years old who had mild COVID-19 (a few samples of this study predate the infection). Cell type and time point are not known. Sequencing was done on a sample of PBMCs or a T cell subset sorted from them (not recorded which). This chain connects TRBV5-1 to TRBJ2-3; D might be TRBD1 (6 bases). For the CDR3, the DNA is TGCGCCAGCAGGTGGCAGGGGAAGGGGGATACGCAGTATTTT. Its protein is CASRWQGKGDTQYF. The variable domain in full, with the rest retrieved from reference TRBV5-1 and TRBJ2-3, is KAGVTQTPRYLIKTRGQQVTLSCSPISGHRSVSWYQQTPGQGLQFLFEYFSETQRNKGNFPGRFSGRQFSNSRSEMNVSTLELGDSALYLCASRWQGKGDTQYFGPGTRLTVL.